These 2 T cell receptor beta chains were all obtained from the same sample, sequenced in a study of shared clonotypes between healthy human individuals. It was CD45RO-negative cells, positively selected for CCR7, that made up naive CD8 cells, with terminally differentiated effector memory CD45RA+ cells excluded. Libraries were prepared by immunoSEQ multiplex PCR; TCRdb keeps only in-frame clonotypes and omits some of them. This table holds about 2.1 million clones, approximately 92% found once. The specimen was naive CD8+ T cells from PBMCs. These receptors were taken from a man younger than 35 in good health. Some clones in this sample may be carry-over from other donors' samples.

This chain uses TRBV21-1 with TRBJ1-4; the DNA was not compared with TRBD1, the D call given in the table. TRBV21-1 is described as a pseudogene. The CDR3 is made up of 17 amino acids. The CDR3 loop is CARQRAFHRGPNEKLFF. For the CDR3, the DNA is TGTGCCAGACAGCGGGCTTTTCACAGGGGCCCTAATGAAAAACTGTTTTTT.

The chain recombines TRBV19 with TRBJ1-1; D is uncertain. Trimming took 1 base from V and 4 from J, leaving 7 bases between them. Germline-derived CDR1 and CDR2 are LNHDA and SQIVND (reference sequence). There are 13 residues in the CDR3. CDR3 region: CASSIVAPTEAFF. The CDR3 region has the DNA TGTGCCAGTAGTATAGTCGCGCCCACTGAAGCTTTCTTT. Full variable domain (outside the CDR3, taken from reference TRBV19 and TRBJ1-1): DGGITQSPKYLFRKEGQNVTLSCEQNLNHDAMYWYRQDPGQGLRLIYYSQIVNDFQKGDIAEGYSVSREKKESFPLTVTSAQKNPTAFYLCASSIVAPTEAFFGQGTRLTVV.